These 16 T cell receptor beta chains were all obtained from the same sample, sequenced in a study of blood T cell repertoires in COVID-19. Clones were read by immunoSEQ multiplex PCR, and TCRdb kept only the in-frame ones, dropping some. This repertoire shows some 130,000 clones, around 87% found once; its top ten account for approximately 3.3%. Sequenced material: peripheral blood. These receptors were obtained from a woman aged 55-69 years with acute or convalescent COVID-19.

This chain uses TRBV15 with TRBJ2-3; no firm D call. The germline gives CDR1 LNHNV, CDR2 YYDKDF (reference sequence). The CDR3 extends over 14 amino acids. V was shortened by 3 bases and J by 0 bases, with 7 bases between the two germline ends. The CDR3 DNA follows: TGTGCCACCAGCAGCCCACTAAGCACAGATACGCAGTATTTT. Translating it yields CATSSPLSTDTQYF.

Points on this clone: At one boundary the junction diverges from the germline segment, which might be a read error. J is TRBJ1-5 and V is TRBV7-7, with D possibly being TRBD1 (5 bases). The germline V gene has CDR1 SSHAT and CDR2 FNYEAQ (reference sequence). The CDR3 is 15 residues long. The chain's CDR3 is CASSSETAWGQPQHF. For the CDR3, the DNA is TGTGCTAGCAGCTCAGAGACAGCCTGGGGTCAGCCCCAGCATTTT.

By share, this clone ranks as medium-sized. V gene TRBV19 combines with J gene TRBJ2-1; 7 bases are shared with TRBD1. J was trimmed by 6 bases and V by 4 bases; bases with no gene match: 12. This CDR3 region has 16 residues. Germline-derived CDR1 and CDR2 are LNHDA and SQIVND (reference sequence). The CDR3 spells CASSSRDSPQVNEQFF. CDR3 DNA sequence: TGTGCCAGTAGTAGCCGGGACAGCCCCCAGGTCAATGAGCAGTTCTTC.

The chain carries TRBV4-1 and TRBJ1-3; the D is unclear. In germline, CDR1 is MGHRA, CDR2 YSYEKL. The CDR3 runs 15 residues. The V and J ends lost 4 bases and 0 bases respectively, with 10 bases between them. As DNA, the CDR3 is TGCGCCAGCAGCCGGTATTTCGGCTCTGGAAACACCATATATTTT. Translation gives CASSRYFGSGNTIYF.

J is TRBJ1-2 and V is TRBV21-1; the table gives TRBD1 as D, unverified against the DNA. TRBV21-1 is a pseudogene locus. This CDR3 is built from 16 residues. The CDR3 DNA follows: TGTGCCAGCAGCAAAGCGACAGCGCCTTTTAACTATGGCTACACCTTC. It codes for CASSKATAPFNYGYTF.

V and J are TRBV25-1 and TRBJ1-1; 9 bases map to TRBD1. Germline V CDR1 and CDR2: MGHDK, SYGVNS. Trimming at V came to 4 bases and at J to 4 bases, leaving 1 base not matched to a gene. The CDR3 consists of 13 residues. CDR3 residues: CASSGQGGTEAFF. The CDR3 nucleotides are TGTGCCAGCAGTGGACAGGGGGGCACTGAAGCTTTCTTT. The full variable domain, its missing parts supplied by reference TRBV25-1 and TRBJ1-1, is EADIYQTPRYLVIGTGKKITLECSQTMGHDKMYWYQQDPGMELHLIHYSYGVNSTEKGDLSSESTVSRIRTEHFPLTLESARPSHTSQYLCASSGQGGTEAFFGQGTRLTVV.

This clone was detected a few times. This chain links TRBV11-2 with TRBJ2-7; 7 bases line up with TRBD2. The V gene's germline CDR1 is SGHAT and CDR2 FQNNGV. The CDR3 is 15 amino acids. J lost 4 bases, V lost 3 bases, and 9 bases had no gene match. The CDR3 reads CASSFGIAGSYEQYV. DNA for the CDR3: TGTGCCAGCAGCTTTGGGATAGCGGGTTCGTACGAGCAGTACGTC.

The J gene is TRBJ1-2, the V gene TRBV7-2; D not resolved. Between the trimmed V and J ends, which lost 7 bases and 7 bases, there was a span of 19 bases. This CDR3 region has 14 residues. Germline V lookup: CDR1 SGHTA, CDR2 FQGNSA. CDR3 in DNA: TGTGCCAGCAACCCCGGGTTATCCTTACCTGGCTACACCTTC. Amino acid sequence: CASNPGLSLPGYTF.

A few counts support this clone. The CDR3 here is CASSQDGVGSYGYTF. DNA of the CDR3: TGTGCCAGCAGCCAAGATGGAGTGGGGAGCTATGGCTACACCTTC. The chain couples TRBV3-1 (or the pseudogene TRBV3-2) to TRBJ1-2; D remains unclear. This CDR3 region has 15 residues. The V gene's germline CDR1 is LGHDT and CDR2 YNNKEL (reference sequence). V was cut by 0 bases and J by 4 bases, with 12 bases left in between.

The rearrangement links TRBV27 to TRBJ1-1, with D uncertain. There are 14 residues in the CDR3. The V gene lost 6 bases and the J gene lost 1 base, with 12 bases spanning the gap. Germline assignment: CDR1 MNHEY and CDR2 SMNVEV (reference sequence). The chain's CDR3 is CASSPTLENTEAFF. CDR3 nucleotide sequence: TGTGCCAGCAGCCCTACTCTAGAGAACACTGAAGCTTTCTTT.

The chain links TRBV3-1 (or the pseudogene TRBV3-2) to TRBJ1-1, with D possibly being TRBD1 (6 bases). V was shortened by 1 base and J by 13 bases, with 16 bases between the two germline ends. This CDR3 is 13 amino acids long. Germline CDR1 reads LGHDT; CDR2 reads YNNKEL (reference sequence). In DNA form, the CDR3 reads TGTGCCAGCAGCCAAGGTCAGGGGTCTCAAGGTTTCTTT. This gives the protein CASSQGQGSQGFF.

The CDR3 nucleotides are TGCGCCAGCAGCTTGGCCGGGACTAGCGGGAGGAGCTCCTACAATGAGCAGTTCTTC. It yields the protein CASSLAGTSGRSSYNEQFF. The chain carries TRBV5-1 and TRBJ2-1; TRBD2 aligns across 15 bases. Trimming cost V 0 bases and J 0 bases; bases outside gene matches: 4. Per germline, CDR1 SGHRS and CDR2 YFSETQ. The CDR3 is 19 amino acids. Together with reference TRBV5-1 and TRBJ2-1, the CDR3 gives the full variable domain: KAGVTQTPRYLIKTRGQQVTLSCSPISGHRSVSWYQQTPGQGLQFLFEYFSETQRNKGNFPGRFSGRQFSNSRSEMNVSTLELGDSALYLCASSLAGTSGRSSYNEQFFGPGTRLTVL.

The chain couples TRBV10-3 to TRBJ2-5; 8 positions match TRBD2. Looked up from germline, CDR1 is ENHRY and CDR2 is SYGVKD. J gave up 3 bases and V 9 bases, and 12 bases lay outside the gene matches. This CDR3 spans 15 amino acids. The CDR3 DNA reads TGTGCCATAAGGGTCAATAGCGGGAAGGAAGAGACCCAGTACTTC. Translated, it gives CAIRVNSGKEETQYF.

The chain employs TRBV9 and TRBJ1-6, with D possibly matching TRBD1 (6 bases). The CDR3 contains 14 residues. Germline CDR1 and CDR2: SGDLS and YYNGEE. Trimming removed 4 bases at V and 6 bases at J, with 11 bases between. CDR3 protein: CASSLGQINSPLHF. The CDR3 nucleotides are TGTGCCAGCAGCTTGGGACAAATTAATTCACCCCTCCACTTT.

This chain joins TRBV4-2 and TRBJ1-2; TRBD1 is a possible D gene (6 bases). There are 16 residues in the CDR3. V shed 3 bases and J shed 8 bases, with 22 bases lying between them. Germline V lookup: CDR1 LGHNA, CDR2 YNFKEQ. The CDR3 here is CASSQDGTSVSRGYTF. CDR3 coding DNA: TGTGCCAGCAGCCAGGACGGGACATCTGTTAGTAGGGGCTACACCTTC.

The chain employs TRBV7-8 and TRBJ2-1; possible D gene TRBD1, 6 bases. Trimming pared 1 base from V and 7 bases from J, leaving 23 bases between. Germline V gives CDR1 SGHVS, CDR2 FQNEAQ. The CDR3 has 18 residues. This CDR3 is CASSLEWPLAQGGNEQFF. CDR3 nucleotide sequence: TGTGCCAGCAGCTTAGAGTGGCCGCTAGCACAGGGTGGGAATGAGCAGTTCTTC.